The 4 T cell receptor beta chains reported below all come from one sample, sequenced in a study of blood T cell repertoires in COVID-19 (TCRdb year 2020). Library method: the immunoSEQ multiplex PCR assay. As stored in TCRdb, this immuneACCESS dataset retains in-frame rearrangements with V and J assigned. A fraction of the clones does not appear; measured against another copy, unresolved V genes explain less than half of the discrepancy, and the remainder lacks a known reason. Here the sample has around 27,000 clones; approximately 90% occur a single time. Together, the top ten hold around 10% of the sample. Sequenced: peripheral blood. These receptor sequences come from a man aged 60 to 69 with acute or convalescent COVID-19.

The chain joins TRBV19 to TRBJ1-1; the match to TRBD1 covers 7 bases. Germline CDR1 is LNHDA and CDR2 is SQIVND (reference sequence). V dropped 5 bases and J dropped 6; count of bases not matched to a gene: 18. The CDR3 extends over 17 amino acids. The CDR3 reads CASSLRQGRPKGAEAFF. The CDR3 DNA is TGTGCCAGTAGTCTCCGACAGGGTCGGCCGAAAGGGGCTGAAGCTTTCTTT.

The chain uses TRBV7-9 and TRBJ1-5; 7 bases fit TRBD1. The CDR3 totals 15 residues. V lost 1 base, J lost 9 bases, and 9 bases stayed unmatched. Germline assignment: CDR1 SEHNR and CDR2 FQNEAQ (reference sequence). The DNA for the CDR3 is TGTGCCAGCAGCTTAGGTCAGGGGGACGTAGCGCCCCAGCATTTT. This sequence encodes CASSLGQGDVAPQHF.

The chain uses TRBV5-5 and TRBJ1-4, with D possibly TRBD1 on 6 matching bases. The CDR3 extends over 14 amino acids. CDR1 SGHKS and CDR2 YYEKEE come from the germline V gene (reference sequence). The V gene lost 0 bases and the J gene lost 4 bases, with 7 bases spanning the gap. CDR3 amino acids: CASSLGQVNEKLFF. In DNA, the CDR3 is TGTGCCAGCAGCTTGGGACAGGTTAATGAAAAACTGTTTTTT.

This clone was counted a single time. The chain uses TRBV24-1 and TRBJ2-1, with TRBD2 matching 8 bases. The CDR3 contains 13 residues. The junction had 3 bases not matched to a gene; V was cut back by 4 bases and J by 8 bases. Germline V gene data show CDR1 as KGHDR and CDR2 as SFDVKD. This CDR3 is CATSEGTRDEQFF. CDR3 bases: TGTGCCACCAGTGAAGGGACTAGGGATGAGCAGTTCTTC.